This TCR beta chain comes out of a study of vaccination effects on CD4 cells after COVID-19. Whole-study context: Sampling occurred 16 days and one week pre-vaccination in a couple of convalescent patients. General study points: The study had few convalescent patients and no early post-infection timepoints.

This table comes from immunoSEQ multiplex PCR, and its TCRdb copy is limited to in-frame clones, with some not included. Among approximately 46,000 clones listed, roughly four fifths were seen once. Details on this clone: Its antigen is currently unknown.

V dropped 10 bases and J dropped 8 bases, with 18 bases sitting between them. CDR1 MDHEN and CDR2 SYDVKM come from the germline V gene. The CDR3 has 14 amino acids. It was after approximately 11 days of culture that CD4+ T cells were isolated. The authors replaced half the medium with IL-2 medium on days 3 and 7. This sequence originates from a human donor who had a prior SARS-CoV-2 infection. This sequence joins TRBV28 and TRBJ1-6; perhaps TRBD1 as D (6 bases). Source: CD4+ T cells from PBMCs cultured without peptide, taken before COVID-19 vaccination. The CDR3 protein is CATVLGHMDSPLHF. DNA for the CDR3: TGTGCCACCGTTTTGGGACATATGGATTCACCCCTCCACTTT.